The 24 T cell receptor beta chains listed next were all sequenced from one sample in a study of blood T cell repertoires in COVID-19. Here immunoSEQ multiplex PCR was the method, and the copy in TCRdb shows in-frame clones only, minus some. The data contain about 190,000 clones, 75% to 90% of them singletons. Sequenced material: peripheral blood. These receptors originate from a man in his forties with acute or convalescent COVID-19.

This clone is a singleton in its sample. The CDR3 bases are TGCGCCAGCAGCCGGGCAGTAATGAACACTGAAGCTTTCTTT. Protein product: CASSRAVMNTEAFF. J is TRBJ1-1 and V is TRBV4-3; D gene uncertain. Germline V gene data show CDR1 as LGHNA and CDR2 as YSLEER. Trimming took 4 bases from V and 0 from J, leaving 9 bases between them. The CDR3 extends over 14 amino acids.

The chain combines TRBV10-3 with TRBJ2-3; D is undetermined. V lost 0 bases and J lost 1, with 5 bases in between. The CDR3 sequence is 14 residues long. Germline V CDR1 and CDR2: ENHRY, SYGVKD. The CDR3 is CAISESTRTDTQYF. CDR3 nucleotide sequence: TGTGCCATCAGTGAGTCAACTCGCACAGATACGCAGTATTTT.

This clone was found once. The V gene is TRBV18, the J gene TRBJ2-7; maybe TRBD1 (5 bases). CDR1 KGHSH and CDR2 LQKENI come from the germline V gene. Trimming pared 3 bases from V and 3 bases from J, leaving 9 bases between. The CDR3 is 13 residues long. The CDR3, as DNA: TGTGCCAGCTCACCGGACATGAGCTACGAGCAGTACTTC. Amino acid sequence: CASSPDMSYEQYF.

The J gene is TRBJ1-1, the V gene TRBV28, with D possibly being TRBD1 (5 bases). The V gene lost 2 bases and the J gene lost 4 bases, with 11 bases spanning the gap. From germline, CDR1 is MDHEN and CDR2 SYDVKM. The CDR3 is 14 residues long. CDR3 in DNA: TGTGCCAGCAGTTTACCGTGGGGGGGCACTGAAGCTTTCTTT. It specifies CASSLPWGGTEAFF.

The chain joins TRBV12-3 or TRBV12-4 to TRBJ1-1; a possible D gene is TRBD1 (5 bases). This CDR3 region has 12 residues. Trimming took 3 bases from V and 4 from J, leaving 6 bases between them. CDR3 DNA: TGTGCCAGCAGTTTCGGGGGCACTGAAGCTTTCTTT. Translating gives CASSFGGTEAFF.

This chain links TRBV30 with TRBJ1-5; D is possibly TRBD1 (5 bases). There are 15 residues in the CDR3. Germline assignment: CDR1 GTSNPN and CDR2 SVGIG (reference sequence). The V end lost 0 bases, the J end lost 5 bases, and 14 bases lay between the germline ends. The CDR3 loop is CAWSVSGRGDQPQHF. The CDR3 DNA sequence: TGTGCCTGGAGTGTCTCAGGGAGGGGAGATCAGCCCCAGCATTTT. The complete variable domain, with remaining parts taken from reference TRBV30 and TRBJ1-5, reads SQTIHQWPATLVQPVGSPLSLECTVEGTSNPNLYWYRQAAGRGLQLLFYSVGIGQISSEVPQNLSASRPQDRQFILSSKKLLLSDSGFYLCAWSVSGRGDQPQHFGDGTRLSIL.

The chain recombines TRBV11-2 with TRBJ1-2; 8 bases are a match to TRBD1. The CDR3 spans 13 residues. After removal of 3 bases from V and 6 bases from J, the junction contained 3 bases not matched to a gene. Per the germline V gene, CDR1 is SGHAT and CDR2 is FQNNGV. The CDR3 DNA reads as TGTGCCAGCAGCTTCGACAGGGGCGATGGCTACACCTTC. Protein sequence: CASSFDRGDGYTF.

This chain links TRBV7-9 with TRBJ2-7, with 7 bases lining up with TRBD1. The trim removed 1 base at V and 1 base at J, leaving 4 bases unmatched. Germline assignment: CDR1 SEHNR and CDR2 FQNEAQ (reference sequence). The CDR3 runs to 15 residues. CDR3 in amino acids: CASSLVRDRSYEQYF. The CDR3 DNA sequence: TGTGCCAGCAGCTTAGTTCGGGACAGATCCTACGAGCAGTACTTC.

J is TRBJ1-2 and V is TRBV6-5; unclear D gene. This CDR3 is built from 13 residues. In germline, CDR1 is MNHEY, CDR2 SVGAGI. V lost 5 bases, J lost 7 bases, and 14 bases lay in between. The CDR3: CASSTIISSGYTF. In DNA form, the CDR3 reads TGTGCCAGCAGTACCATCATAAGTAGTGGCTACACCTTC.

The rearrangement links TRBV3-1 (or the pseudogene TRBV3-2) to TRBJ2-3, with TRBD2 identical over 7 bases. The CDR3 is 15 amino acids. Germline V gene sequence: CDR1 LGHDT, CDR2 YNNKEL (reference sequence). J was trimmed by 0 bases and V by 4 bases; bases with no gene match: 4. The CDR3 sequence: CASSPRAGSTDTQYF. Here the CDR3 DNA reads TGTGCCAGCAGCCCGAGAGCGGGAAGCACAGATACGCAGTATTTT.

The chain employs TRBV27 and TRBJ2-2; the D is unclear. The CDR3 spans 15 residues. Trimming stripped 8 bases from V and 2 bases from J, with 15 bases between. Germline V gene data show CDR1 as MNHEY and CDR2 as SMNVEV (reference sequence). The CDR3 coding sequence is TGTGCCAGCGGCTTGTGGCCGCTTAACACCGGGGAGCTGTTTTTT. It yields the protein CASGLWPLNTGELFF.

This clone has just one count. This rearrangement joins TRBV6-5 to TRBJ2-1, with D unresolved. This CDR3 is built from 13 residues. The germline CDR1 and CDR2 sequences are MNHEY and SVGAGI. V lost 8 bases, J lost 5 bases, and 13 bases lay in between. The CDR3 sequence is CASLLKTNNEQFF. CDR3 bases: TGTGCCAGCTTACTAAAAACCAACAATGAGCAGTTCTTC.

The chain links TRBV7-2 to TRBJ2-4; 14 bases map to TRBD2. CDR3 length equals 19 residues. Trimming cost V 2 bases and J 0 bases; bases outside gene matches: 6. The germline V gene has CDR1 SGHTA and CDR2 FQGNSA. The CDR3 protein is CASSLLGLAGALAKNIQYF. The DNA for the CDR3 is TGTGCCAGCAGCTTATTGGGACTAGCGGGGGCCCTAGCCAAAAACATTCAGTACTTC.

CDR3 DNA sequence: TGTGCCACGTACCCGTATGGCGGGGCTTTCACCGGGGAGCTGTTTTTT. Its protein is CATYPYGGAFTGELFF. The rearrangement joins TRBV19 to TRBJ2-2, with a possible D match to TRBD2 (6 bases). V lost 10 bases and J 4 bases, leaving 22 bases between the germline ends. The germline gives CDR1 LNHDA, CDR2 SQIVND (reference sequence). This CDR3 region has 16 residues.

The chain combines TRBV20-1 with TRBJ2-7; D unclear. Germline V gives CDR1 DFQATT, CDR2 SNEGSKA (reference sequence). The CDR3 loop spans 14 amino acids. V was pared by 3 bases and J by 1 base, with 13 bases between. The CDR3 DNA reads TGCAGTGCTAGTGGGGTAGGAGTTTCCTACGAGCAGTACTTC. Its translation: CSASGVGVSYEQYF.

The genes are TRBV30 and TRBJ2-7, with 10 bases matching TRBD2. The CDR3 consists of 15 residues. Germline CDR1 and CDR2: GTSNPN and SVGIG (reference sequence). J was trimmed by 6 bases and V by 4 bases; bases with no gene match: 12. CDR3 loop: CAWNFQRGGVREQYF. DNA for the CDR3: TGTGCCTGGAACTTTCAGCGGGGGGGCGTGCGCGAGCAGTACTTC.

The rearrangement uses TRBV6-4 and TRBJ2-2; the match to TRBD2 covers 13 bases. Germline values: CDR1 MRHNA, CDR2 SNTAGT. CDR3 length: 19 amino acids. V trimming: 1 base; J trimming: 1 base; junction bases outside the gene matches: 6. The CDR3 bases are TGTGCCAGCAGTGACTTCCCCCGGACTAGCGGGGGGAACACCGGGGAGCTGTTTTTT. This encodes CASSDFPRTSGGNTGELFF.

The gene calls are TRBV5-1 and TRBJ2-1; 7 nucleotides agree with TRBD1. The V and J ends lost 1 base and 4 bases, in that order; junction bases with no gene match: 8. This CDR3 is built from 16 residues. Germline CDR1 SGHRS, CDR2 YFSETQ. CDR3 sequence reads: CASSLITGDNYNEQFF. For the CDR3, the DNA is TGCGCCAGCAGCTTGATCACAGGGGATAATTACAATGAGCAGTTCTTC.

This clone has ten or more counts. The V and J genes are TRBV11-2 and TRBJ2-2, with 12 bases matching TRBD2. This CDR3 contains 16 residues. Trimming removed 2 bases from V and 5 bases from J; junction bases left unmatched: 3. CDR1 is SGHAT and CDR2 is FQNNGV in the germline V gene. The chain's CDR3 is CASSLLAGGPTGELFF. The CDR3 DNA follows: TGTGCCAGCAGCTTACTAGCGGGGGGGCCGACCGGGGAGCTGTTTTTT.

The CDR3 reads CASSLGLAGGQETQYF. The CDR3 nucleotides are TGTGCCAGCAGCTTGGGACTAGCGGGGGGTCAAGAGACCCAGTACTTC. The chain recombines TRBV5-6 with TRBJ2-5; TRBD2 aligns across 13 bases. From germline, CDR1 is SGHDT and CDR2 YYEEEE. The CDR3 extends over 16 amino acids. J lost 2 bases, V lost 0 bases, and 1 base had no gene match.

The table lists this clone with a count of one. The V call is TRBV20-1, the J call TRBJ2-3; D perhaps matches TRBD1 (5 bases). The V end was cut by 3 bases, the J end by 2 bases, with 9 bases between. The germline gives CDR1 DFQATT, CDR2 SNEGSKA (reference sequence). The CDR3 sequence is 13 residues long. Here the CDR3 reads CSASQGFTDTQYF. CDR3 bases: TGCAGTGCTAGTCAGGGATTCACAGATACGCAGTATTTT.

The chain joins TRBV19 to TRBJ1-2, with 9 bases lining up with TRBD1. Germline CDR1 LNHDA, CDR2 SQIVND (reference sequence). With V trimmed by 7 bases and J by 7 bases, 10 bases remained unmatched. This CDR3 spans 14 amino acids. The CDR3 reads CASTGQGIVSGYTF. DNA for the CDR3: TGTGCCAGTACCGGACAGGGGATAGTTTCTGGCTACACCTTC.

The chain employs TRBV24-1 and TRBJ1-4; D uncertain. Germline V lookup: CDR1 KGHDR, CDR2 SFDVKD. Trimming left V 5 bases short and J 0 bases short, with 6 bases between. The CDR3 has 14 amino acids. The CDR3 is CATSAQTTNEKLFF. DNA for the CDR3: TGTGCCACCAGTGCACAAACAACTAATGAAAAACTGTTTTTT.

A single count supports this clone. The chain is built from TRBV27 and TRBJ1-2; 12 bases match TRBD1. Germline-derived CDR1 and CDR2 are MNHEY and SMNVEV (reference sequence). The CDR3 loop spans 18 amino acids. The trim removed 4 bases at V and 4 bases at J, leaving 13 bases unmatched. The CDR3 nucleotides are TGTGCCAGCAGTTCGGCCACTTTCCCGGGACAGGGGGCCTATGGCTACACCTTC. It is translated as CASSSATFPGQGAYGYTF.